This entry concerns a single T cell receptor beta chain. Its antigen is unknown. Being one base from a much bigger clone, this may be a read error. The sample originates from a study of molecular identifiers for immune sequencing clone quantification. In the study overall: Replicate runs used RNA from around 20,000 or 100,000 naive CD8 cells, which was split five ways into aliquots, and four of those aliquots were then sequenced.

Germline lookup yields CDR1 SGDLS and CDR2 YYNGEE. The CDR3 runs to 17 residues. A CD8+CD4-CCR7+CD45RA+ phenotype served as the sorting definition for naive CD8 T cells. Each CDR3 protein gets one entry after TCRdb re-called the PCR reads with MiXCR. The sample consists of about 640,000 distinct CDR3 sequences, 20% of them appearing once. Study outcomes and limitations: Clones exceeding 20 RNA copies carried over 98% of effector molecules but under 1% of naive-cell molecules. Spiked-in Jurkat TCR RNA corresponding to one cell was reported as detectable against around 1 million naive cells.

The V gene is TRBV9, the J gene TRBJ2-1, with TRBD2 matching 8 bases. Sequencing used naive CD8+ T cells from blood, with Jurkat cell RNA spiked in. Subset here: FACS-sorted CD8+CD4-CCR7+CD45RA+ naive T cells. The origin of this receptor is a human donor in good health. Some libraries in this study had Jurkat cell RNA spiked in. The CDR3: CASSEYQPGSGGSEQLF. DNA for the CDR3: TGTGCCAGCAGCGAGTACCAGCCGGGGAGCGGGGGAAGTGAGCAGCTCTTC.